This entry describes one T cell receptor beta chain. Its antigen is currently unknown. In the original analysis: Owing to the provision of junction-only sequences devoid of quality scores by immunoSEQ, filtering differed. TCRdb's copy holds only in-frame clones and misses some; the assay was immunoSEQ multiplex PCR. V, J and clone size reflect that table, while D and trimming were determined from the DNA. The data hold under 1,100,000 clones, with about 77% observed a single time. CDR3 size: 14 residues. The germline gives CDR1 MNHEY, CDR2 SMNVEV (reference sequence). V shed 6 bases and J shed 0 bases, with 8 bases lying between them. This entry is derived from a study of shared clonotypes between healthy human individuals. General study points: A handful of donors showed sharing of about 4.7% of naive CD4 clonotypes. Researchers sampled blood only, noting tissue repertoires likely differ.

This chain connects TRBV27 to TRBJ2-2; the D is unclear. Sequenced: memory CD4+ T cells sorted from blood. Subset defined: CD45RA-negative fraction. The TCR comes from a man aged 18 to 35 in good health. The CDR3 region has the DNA TGTGCCAGCAGGGGAAACACGAACACCGGGGAGCTGTTTTTT. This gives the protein CASRGNTNTGELFF.